This TCR beta chain was sequenced during a study of immune cell composition in non-small cell lung cancer. The data were produced by immunoSEQ multiplex PCR, yet TCRdb's version contains in-frame clones alone and is incomplete. The sample shows around 13,000 clones, roughly 73% of them seen only once. J gave up 1 base and V 3 bases, and 1 base lay outside the gene matches. The CDR3 is 16 amino acids. Germline CDR1 reads SNHLY; CDR2 reads FYNNEI. DNA was extracted from unsorted cell suspensions stored frozen. This clone came up once. Its antigen remains unidentified. Overall study findings and caveats: Tumour-associated clones >0.5% occurred in 25% to 40% of adenocarcinomas, roughly four fifths of squamous. Tumour-reactive clones were not shown to match dominant in vivo tumour clones.

The specimen sequenced was lung tumor tissue. The chain links TRBV2 to TRBJ2-3; 13 bases map to TRBD2. The sequence was obtained from a human donor with non-small cell lung cancer. The CDR3 spells CASSDGTSGGTDTQYF. The CDR3 DNA follows: TGTGCCAGCAGTGATGGGACTAGCGGGGGCACAGATACGCAGTATTTT.